This TCR beta chain stems from a study of identical twins. Germline V gene sequence: CDR1 MDHEN, CDR2 SYDVKM. Trimming removed 5 bases at V and 1 base at J, with 11 bases between. CDR3 length: 14 residues. General study results and limits: Within cord blood, abundant beta clonotypes carried fewer insertions, but memory repertoires showed no such trend. There was more out-of-frame TCR alpha sharing in monozygotic twins than models estimated. Out-of-frame alpha sequences common to twins exhibited an excess of low generation probability.

A universal primer site was incorporated via template switching, and the cDNA contained unique molecular identifiers. One entry per CDR3 protein results from TCRdb running MiXCR on the 5' RACE reads. This sample has 1.5 million or so distinct CDR3 sequences, with 32% found just once. Comments on this clonotype: Its antigen is undetermined.

Material: cord blood. The V and J genes are TRBV28 and TRBJ1-2; D is possibly TRBD1 (5 bases). The source of this sequence is a newborn girl in good health. DNA of the CDR3: TGTGCCAGCAGTCTGGACACCCTTAACTATGGCTACACCTTC. Protein sequence: CASSLDTLNYGYTF.